This T cell receptor beta chain was obtained from a study of T cell responses to AZD1222 COVID-19 vaccine. CDR3 size: 15 residues. The V gene end was trimmed by 6 bases and the J gene end by 0 bases; junction bases not matched to a gene: 7. Germline CDR1 and CDR2: LNHNV and YYDKDF (reference sequence). Study observations and caveats: CD4 TCRs associated with vaccination spanned spike, dominating at 160-218 and 743-854.

Notes on this clone: Its antigen remains unidentified.

Assay used: immunoSEQ multiplex PCR; TCRdb lists only in-frame clones, some missing. Of around 110,000 clones detected, roughly nine tenths appear once; the ten largest clones hold 7.5%. The material was peripheral blood, obtained on day 0 of AZD1222 vaccination. The TCR comes from an adult in good health. This chain uses TRBV15 with TRBJ1-1; 7 bases line up with TRBD1. The CDR3: CATRGTVELNTEAFF. The CDR3 DNA sequence: TGTGCCACCAGGGGGACAGTAGAATTGAACACTGAAGCTTTCTTT.